This T cell receptor beta chain was sequenced during a study of T-cell memory formation after mild COVID-19. Looking at the study overall: TCR clusters were mostly confined to one donor each. General study points: Most CD4+ clones that shrank were in CM and EM, while CD8+ ones turned up in EMRA. There was a balanced CD4/CD8 profile in clones contracting day 15 to 85, and later expanders leaned CD4+.

V gave up 4 bases and J gave up 2 bases; unmatched junction bases: 7. Germline CDR1 SGHRS, CDR2 YFSETQ. This CDR3 has 15 residues. TCR alpha and TCR beta cDNA libraries carrying sample barcodes and UMIs came from 5'RACE with constant-segment primers. MiXCR, applied by TCRdb to the 5' RACE reads, yields one record per CDR3 protein. This sample carries more than 250,000 distinct CDR3 sequences, roughly 16% of them seen once, and the ten largest clones take approximately 23%. Of note for this clonotype: Its antigen is undetermined.

The V call is TRBV5-1, the J call TRBJ1-1; 8 bases fit TRBD1. Sequencing was performed on PBMCs or a T cell subset sorted from them (not recorded which). The source is a man in his late teens or twenties who had mild COVID-19 (a few samples of this study predate the infection). Cell type and time point are not known. The CDR3 here is CASSPTGQGNTEAFF. The CDR3 nucleotides read TGCGCCAGCAGCCCTACAGGACAGGGAAACACTGAAGCTTTCTTT.